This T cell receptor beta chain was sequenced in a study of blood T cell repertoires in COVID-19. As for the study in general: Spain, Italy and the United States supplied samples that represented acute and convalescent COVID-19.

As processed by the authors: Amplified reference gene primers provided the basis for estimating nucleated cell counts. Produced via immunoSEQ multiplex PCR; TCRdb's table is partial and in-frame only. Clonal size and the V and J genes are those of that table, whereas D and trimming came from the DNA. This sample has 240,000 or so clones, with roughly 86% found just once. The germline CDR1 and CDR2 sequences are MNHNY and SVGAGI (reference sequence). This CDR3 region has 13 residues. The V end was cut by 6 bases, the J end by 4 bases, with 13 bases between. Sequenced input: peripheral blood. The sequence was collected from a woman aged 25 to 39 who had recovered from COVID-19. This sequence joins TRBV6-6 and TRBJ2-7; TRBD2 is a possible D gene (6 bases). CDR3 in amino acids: CASRGPGEYEQYF. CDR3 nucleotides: TGTGCCAGCAGGGGACCGGGGGAGTACGAGCAGTACTTC.